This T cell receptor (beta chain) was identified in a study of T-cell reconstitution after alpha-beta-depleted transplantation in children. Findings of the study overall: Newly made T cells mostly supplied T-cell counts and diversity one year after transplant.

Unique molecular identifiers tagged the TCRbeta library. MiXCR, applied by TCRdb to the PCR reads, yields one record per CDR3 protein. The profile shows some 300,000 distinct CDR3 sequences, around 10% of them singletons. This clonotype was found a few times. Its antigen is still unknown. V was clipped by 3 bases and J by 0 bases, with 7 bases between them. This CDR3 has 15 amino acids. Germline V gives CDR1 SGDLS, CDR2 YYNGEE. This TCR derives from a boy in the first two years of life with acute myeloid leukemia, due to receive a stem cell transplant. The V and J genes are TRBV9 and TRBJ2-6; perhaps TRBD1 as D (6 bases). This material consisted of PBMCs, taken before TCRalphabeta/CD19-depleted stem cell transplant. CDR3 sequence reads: CASSEDSSGANVLTF. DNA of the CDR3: TGTGCCAGCAGCGAGGACAGCTCTGGGGCCAACGTCCTGACTTTC.